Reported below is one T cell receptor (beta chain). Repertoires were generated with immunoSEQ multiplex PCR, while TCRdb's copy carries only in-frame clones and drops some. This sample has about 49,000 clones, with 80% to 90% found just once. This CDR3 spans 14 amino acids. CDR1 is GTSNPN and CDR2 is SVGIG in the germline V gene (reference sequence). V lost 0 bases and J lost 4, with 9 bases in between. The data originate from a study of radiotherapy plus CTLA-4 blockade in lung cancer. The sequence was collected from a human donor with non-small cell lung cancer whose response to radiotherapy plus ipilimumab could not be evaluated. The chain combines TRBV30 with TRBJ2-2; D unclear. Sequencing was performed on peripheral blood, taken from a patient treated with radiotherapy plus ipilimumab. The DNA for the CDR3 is TGTGCCTGGAGTGTAGGTTCGGGCACCGGGGAGCTGTTTTTT. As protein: CAWSVGSGTGELFF.